The 7 T cell receptor beta chains presented below share a single source sample, sequenced in a study of Ad26.COV2.S vaccination and SARS-CoV-2 variants. Produced via immunoSEQ multiplex PCR; TCRdb's table is partial and in-frame only. The table records hundreds of thousands of clones, more than 85% of them present only once. Indicated treatment: about 20 received Ad26.COV2.S at low or high dose, single or two shots; about 5 received placebo; per-sample allocation not given. The study sampled participants on day 63 after the first vaccine or placebo injection. Sequenced here: peripheral blood, sampled in a trial of Ad26.COV2.S vaccine versus placebo. These receptors originate from a person between 18 and 65 years old who received the Ad26.COV2.S COVID-19 vaccine or a placebo.

J is TRBJ2-1 and V is TRBV5-1, with D uncertain. Germline V CDR1 and CDR2: SGHRS, YFSETQ. The CDR3 sequence is 15 residues long. V lost 0 bases, J lost 7 bases, and 14 bases lay in between. CDR3 nucleotides: TGCGCCAGCAGCTTGGGGAATCCCGCCCCTAATGAGCAGTTCTTC. Amino acids: CASSLGNPAPNEQFF.

The chain joins TRBV5-6 to TRBJ2-7; the D is unclear. Germline assignment: CDR1 SGHDT and CDR2 YYEEEE. Trimming removed 0 bases at V and 0 bases at J, with 4 bases between. This CDR3 contains 13 residues. The DNA for the CDR3 is TGTGCCAGCAGCTTGGCTAGCTCCTACGAGCAGTACTTC. It specifies CASSLASSYEQYF. Combining the CDR3 with reference TRBV5-6 and TRBJ2-7 gives the whole variable domain DAGVTQSPTHLIKTRGQQVTLRCSPKSGHDTVSWYQQALGQGPQFIFQYYEEEERQRGNFPDRFSGHQFPNYSSELNVNALLLGDSALYLCASSLASSYEQYFGPGTRLTVT.

The chain has TRBV9 and TRBJ1-2, with a possible D match to TRBD1 (6 bases). The CDR3 has 14 residues. With 3 bases removed from V and 8 bases from J, the gap between germline ends came to 17 bases. Per the germline V gene, CDR1 is SGDLS and CDR2 is YYNGEE. CDR3 sequence: CASSDRGNREGYTF. Here the CDR3 DNA reads TGTGCCAGCAGCGATAGGGGGAACCGGGAAGGCTACACCTTC. Full variable domain (remainder filled in from reference TRBV9 and TRBJ1-2): DSGVTQTPKHLITATGQRVTLRCSPRSGDLSVYWYQQSLDQGLQFLIQYYNGEERAKGNILERFSAQQFPDLHSELNLSSLELGDSALYFCASSDRGNREGYTFGSGTRLTVV.

The chain links TRBV9 to TRBJ1-1, with TRBD1 matching over 7 bases. The CDR3 spans 15 residues. After removal of 1 base from V and 0 bases from J, the junction contained 3 bases not matched to a gene. Per germline, CDR1 SGDLS and CDR2 YYNGEE. The CDR3 nucleotides read TGTGCCAGCAGCGTAACCGGGACAGTGAACACTGAAGCTTTCTTT. It specifies CASSVTGTVNTEAFF.

Only one count was recorded for this clone. V is TRBV3-1 (or the pseudogene TRBV3-2) and J is TRBJ1-1; D ambiguous. The V and J ends lost 5 bases and 11 bases respectively, with 18 bases between them. The CDR3 runs to 13 residues. From germline, CDR1 is LGHDT and CDR2 YNNKEL (reference sequence). The CDR3 sequence is CASSSPSQQAAFF. The CDR3 nucleotides are TGTGCCAGCAGCTCCCCCTCCCAGCAAGCGGCTTTCTTT.

CDR3 in amino acids: CASSPGGDYGYTF. CDR3 DNA sequence: TGTGCCAGCAGTCCAGGGGGTGACTATGGCTACACCTTC. This rearrangement joins TRBV12-3 or TRBV12-4 to TRBJ1-2; TRBD1 matches at 7 bases. V was clipped by 5 bases and J by 3 bases; unmatched bases: 3. The CDR3 has 13 amino acids.

This rearrangement joins TRBV19 to TRBJ1-6; no clear D. The V gene lost 5 bases and the J gene lost 9 bases, with 11 bases spanning the gap. Germline V lookup: CDR1 LNHDA, CDR2 SQIVND (reference sequence). The CDR3 consists of 13 residues. CDR3 amino acids: CASSFGDGSPLHF. In DNA, the CDR3 is TGTGCCAGTAGTTTTGGGGATGGTTCACCCCTCCACTTT. The full variable domain, with the rest looked up from reference TRBV19 and TRBJ1-6, is DGGITQSPKYLFRKEGQNVTLSCEQNLNHDAMYWYRQDPGQGLRLIYYSQIVNDFQKGDIAEGYSVSREKKESFPLTVTSAQKNPTAFYLCASSFGDGSPLHFGNGTRLTVT.